The source of this T cell receptor (beta chain) is a study of CD4 T cells in relation to SARS-CoV-2 and coronaviruses. The CDR3 is 15 residues long. Trimming removed 0 bases at V and 7 bases at J, with 13 bases between. Germline V gene sequence: CDR1 LNHNV, CDR2 YYDKDF (reference sequence). This clone appeared a few times. Antigen unknown. The unexposed donors gave CD4+ T cells in about 2011-2018, prior to COVID-19. The cells were cultured for over eight days before CD4+ T cells were isolated. Only in-frame clones appear in the TCRdb table, and some are missing; sequencing was by immunoSEQ multiplex PCR. The repertoire includes 20,000 to 25,000 clones, 60% to 80% of them detected once, and around an eighth sits in the top ten.

The clonotype was recovered from a human donor in good health. Sample: CD4+ T cells from PBMCs, cultured in vitro. The gene calls are TRBV15 and TRBJ1-5; weak D call: TRBD1 (5 bases). CDR3 sequence reads: CATSRDATGSQPQHF. The CDR3 DNA sequence: TGTGCCACCAGCAGAGATGCAACAGGTTCGCAGCCCCAGCATTTT.